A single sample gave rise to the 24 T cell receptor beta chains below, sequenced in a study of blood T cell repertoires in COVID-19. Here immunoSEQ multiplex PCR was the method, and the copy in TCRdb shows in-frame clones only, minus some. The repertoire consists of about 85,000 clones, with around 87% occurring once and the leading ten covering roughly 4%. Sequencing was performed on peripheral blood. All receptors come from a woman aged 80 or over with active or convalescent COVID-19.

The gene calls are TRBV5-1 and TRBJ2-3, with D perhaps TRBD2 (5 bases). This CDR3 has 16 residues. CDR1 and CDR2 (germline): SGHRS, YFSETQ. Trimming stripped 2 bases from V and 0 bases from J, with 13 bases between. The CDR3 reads CASSFPLGGSTDTQYF. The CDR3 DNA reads TGCGCCAGCAGCTTCCCCCTGGGCGGGAGCACAGATACGCAGTATTTT.

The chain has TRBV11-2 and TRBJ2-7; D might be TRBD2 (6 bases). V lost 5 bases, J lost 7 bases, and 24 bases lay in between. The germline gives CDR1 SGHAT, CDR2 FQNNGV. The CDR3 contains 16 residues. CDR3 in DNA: TGTGCCAGCAGCCTCCTCGGCACTAGCAGAAGAAGTGAGCAGTACTTC. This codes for CASSLLGTSRRSEQYF.

The CDR3 region has the DNA TGCGCCAGCAGCATCAGACAGGGTATGGGAGATACGCAGTATTTT. Residues: CASSIRQGMGDTQYF. V usage is TRBV5-1 and J usage is TRBJ2-3, with TRBD1 matching 7 bases. In germline, CDR1 is SGHRS, CDR2 YFSETQ. The ends lost 4 bases at V and 5 bases at J; junction bases unmatched: 10. The CDR3 has 15 amino acids.

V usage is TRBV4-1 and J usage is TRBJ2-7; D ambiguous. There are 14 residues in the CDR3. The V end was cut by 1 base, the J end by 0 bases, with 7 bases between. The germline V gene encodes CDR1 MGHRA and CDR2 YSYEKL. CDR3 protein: CASSQVEISYEQYF. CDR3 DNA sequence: TGCGCCAGCAGCCAAGTCGAGATCTCCTACGAGCAGTACTTC.

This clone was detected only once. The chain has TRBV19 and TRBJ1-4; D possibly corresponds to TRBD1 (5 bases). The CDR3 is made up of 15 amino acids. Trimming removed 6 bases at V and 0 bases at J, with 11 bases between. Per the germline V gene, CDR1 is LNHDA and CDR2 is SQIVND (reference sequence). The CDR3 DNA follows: TGTGCCAGTAGAAAACAGGCAACAACTAATGAAAAACTGTTTTTT. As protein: CASRKQATTNEKLFF.

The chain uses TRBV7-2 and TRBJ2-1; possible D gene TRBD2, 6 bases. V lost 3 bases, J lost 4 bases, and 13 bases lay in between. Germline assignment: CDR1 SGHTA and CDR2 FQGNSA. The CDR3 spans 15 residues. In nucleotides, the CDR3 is TGTGCCAGCAGCTTGCGTTTTAGCGGTTACAATGAGCAGTTCTTC. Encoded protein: CASSLRFSGYNEQFF.

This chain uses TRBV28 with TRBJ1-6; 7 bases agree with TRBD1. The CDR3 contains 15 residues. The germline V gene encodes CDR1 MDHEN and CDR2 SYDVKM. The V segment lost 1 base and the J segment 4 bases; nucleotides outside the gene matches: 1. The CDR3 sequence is CASSLLGQYNSPLHF. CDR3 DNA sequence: TGTGCCAGCAGTTTATTGGGACAGTATAATTCACCCCTCCACTTT.

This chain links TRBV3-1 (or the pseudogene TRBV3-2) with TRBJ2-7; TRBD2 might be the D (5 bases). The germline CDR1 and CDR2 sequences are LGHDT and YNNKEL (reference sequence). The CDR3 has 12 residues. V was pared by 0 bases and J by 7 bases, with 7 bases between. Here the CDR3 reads CASSQDSGEQYF. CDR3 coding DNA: TGTGCCAGCAGCCAAGATTCGGGAGAGCAGTACTTC.

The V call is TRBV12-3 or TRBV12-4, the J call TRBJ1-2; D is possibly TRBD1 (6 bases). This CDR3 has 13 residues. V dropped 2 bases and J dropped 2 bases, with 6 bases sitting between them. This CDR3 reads CASSLQGNYGYTF. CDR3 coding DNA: TGTGCCAGCAGTTTACAGGGGAACTATGGCTACACCTTC.

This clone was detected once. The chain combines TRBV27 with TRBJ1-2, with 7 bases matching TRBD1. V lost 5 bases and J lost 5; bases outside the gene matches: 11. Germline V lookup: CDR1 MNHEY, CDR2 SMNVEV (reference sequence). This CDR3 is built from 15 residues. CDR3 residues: CASSEYRQGEYGYTF. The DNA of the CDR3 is TGTGCCAGCAGTGAATACCGACAGGGTGAATATGGCTACACCTTC.

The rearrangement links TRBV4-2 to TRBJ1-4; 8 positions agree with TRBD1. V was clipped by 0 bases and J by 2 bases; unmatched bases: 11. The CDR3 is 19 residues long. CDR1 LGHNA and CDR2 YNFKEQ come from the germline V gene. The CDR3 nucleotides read TGTGCCAGCAGCCAAGAATTCGGCAGGGGGCGTGAGACTAATGAAAAACTGTTTTTT. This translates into CASSQEFGRGRETNEKLFF.

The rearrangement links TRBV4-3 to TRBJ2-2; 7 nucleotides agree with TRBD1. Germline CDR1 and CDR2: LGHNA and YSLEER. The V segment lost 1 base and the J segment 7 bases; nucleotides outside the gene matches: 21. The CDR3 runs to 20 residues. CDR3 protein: CASSQGPEGQTPLNGGELFF. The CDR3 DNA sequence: TGCGCCAGCAGCCAAGGTCCCGAGGGACAGACTCCCCTAAATGGCGGGGAGCTGTTTTTT.

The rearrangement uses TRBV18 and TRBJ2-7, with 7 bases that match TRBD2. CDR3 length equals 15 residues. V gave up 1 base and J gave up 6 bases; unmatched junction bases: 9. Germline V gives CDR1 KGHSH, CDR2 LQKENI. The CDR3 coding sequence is TGTGCCAGCTCACCACTAGCGCCCATAGCGGGCGAGCAGTACTTC. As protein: CASSPLAPIAGEQYF.

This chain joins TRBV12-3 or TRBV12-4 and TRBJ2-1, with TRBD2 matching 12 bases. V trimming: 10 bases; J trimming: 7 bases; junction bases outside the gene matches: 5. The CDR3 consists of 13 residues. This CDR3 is CAIRTSGKNEQFF. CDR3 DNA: TGTGCCATCAGGACTAGCGGGAAGAATGAGCAGTTCTTC.

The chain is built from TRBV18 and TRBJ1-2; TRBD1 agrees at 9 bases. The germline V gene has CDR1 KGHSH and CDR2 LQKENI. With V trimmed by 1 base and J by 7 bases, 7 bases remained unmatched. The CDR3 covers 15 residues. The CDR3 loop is CASSPQGTGLSGYTF. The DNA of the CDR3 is TGTGCCAGCTCACCACAGGGGACAGGGCTTAGTGGCTACACCTTC.

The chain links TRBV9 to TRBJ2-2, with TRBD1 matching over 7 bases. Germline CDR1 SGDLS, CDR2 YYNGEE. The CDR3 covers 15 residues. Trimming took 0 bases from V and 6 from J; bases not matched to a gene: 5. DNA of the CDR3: TGTGCCAGCAGCGTAGTAGGACAGGCGTCCGGGGAGCTGTTTTTT. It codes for CASSVVGQASGELFF.

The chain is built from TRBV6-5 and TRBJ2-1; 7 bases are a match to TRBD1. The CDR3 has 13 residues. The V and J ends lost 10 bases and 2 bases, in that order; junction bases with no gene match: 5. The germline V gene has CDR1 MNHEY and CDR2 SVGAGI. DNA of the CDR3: TGTGCCATCCGGGACAGCACCTACAATGAGCAGTTCTTC. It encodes CAIRDSTYNEQFF.

The CDR3 DNA reads TGTGCCAGCAGCCCCGCGGGGGGGTCGGAGACCCAGTACTTC. It translates to CASSPAGGSETQYF. The chain carries TRBV6-2 or TRBV6-3 and TRBJ2-5; 9 bases agree with TRBD2. J gave up 5 bases and V 6 bases, and 7 bases lay outside the gene matches. From germline, CDR1 is MNHEY and CDR2 SVGEGT. This CDR3 has 14 residues.

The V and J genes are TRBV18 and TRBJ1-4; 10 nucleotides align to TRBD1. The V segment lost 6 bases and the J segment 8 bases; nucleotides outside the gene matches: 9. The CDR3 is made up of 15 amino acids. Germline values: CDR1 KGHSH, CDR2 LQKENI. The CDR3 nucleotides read TGTGCCAGCTCCCCGGGACAGGGGTTGGAGGAAAAACTGTTTTTT. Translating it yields CASSPGQGLEEKLFF.

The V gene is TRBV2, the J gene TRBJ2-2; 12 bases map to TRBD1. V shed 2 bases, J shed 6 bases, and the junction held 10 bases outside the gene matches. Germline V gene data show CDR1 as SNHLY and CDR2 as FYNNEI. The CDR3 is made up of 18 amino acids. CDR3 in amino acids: CASSETRPGQGAPGELFF. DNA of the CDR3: TGTGCCAGCAGTGAAACCAGACCGGGACAGGGGGCTCCCGGGGAGCTGTTTTTT.

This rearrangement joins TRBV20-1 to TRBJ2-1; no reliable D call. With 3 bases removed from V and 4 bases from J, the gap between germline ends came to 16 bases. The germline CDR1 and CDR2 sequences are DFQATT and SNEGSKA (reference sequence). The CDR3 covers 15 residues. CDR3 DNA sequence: TGCAGTGCTAGTTCGGGTCCGTTCCTTTACAATGAGCAGTTCTTC. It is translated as CSASSGPFLYNEQFF.

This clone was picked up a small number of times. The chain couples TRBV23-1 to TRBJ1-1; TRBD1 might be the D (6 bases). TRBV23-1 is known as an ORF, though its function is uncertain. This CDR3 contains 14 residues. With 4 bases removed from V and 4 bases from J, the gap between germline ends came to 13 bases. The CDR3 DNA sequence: TGCGCCAGCAGTCCCGAGGGGGACGGCACTGAAGCTTTCTTT. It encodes CASSPEGDGTEAFF.

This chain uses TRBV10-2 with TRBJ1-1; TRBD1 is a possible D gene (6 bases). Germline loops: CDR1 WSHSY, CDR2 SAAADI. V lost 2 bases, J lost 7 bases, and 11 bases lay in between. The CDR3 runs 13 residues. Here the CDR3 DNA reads TGCGCCAGCAGTGAGAGGACAGTAGGTGAAGCTTTCTTT. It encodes CASSERTVGEAFF.

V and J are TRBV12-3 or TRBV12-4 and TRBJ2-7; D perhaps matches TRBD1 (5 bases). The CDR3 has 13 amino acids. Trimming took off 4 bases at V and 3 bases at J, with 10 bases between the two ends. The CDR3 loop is CASSSDSRYEQYF. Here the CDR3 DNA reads TGTGCCAGCAGTTCTGACAGCCGCTACGAGCAGTACTTC.